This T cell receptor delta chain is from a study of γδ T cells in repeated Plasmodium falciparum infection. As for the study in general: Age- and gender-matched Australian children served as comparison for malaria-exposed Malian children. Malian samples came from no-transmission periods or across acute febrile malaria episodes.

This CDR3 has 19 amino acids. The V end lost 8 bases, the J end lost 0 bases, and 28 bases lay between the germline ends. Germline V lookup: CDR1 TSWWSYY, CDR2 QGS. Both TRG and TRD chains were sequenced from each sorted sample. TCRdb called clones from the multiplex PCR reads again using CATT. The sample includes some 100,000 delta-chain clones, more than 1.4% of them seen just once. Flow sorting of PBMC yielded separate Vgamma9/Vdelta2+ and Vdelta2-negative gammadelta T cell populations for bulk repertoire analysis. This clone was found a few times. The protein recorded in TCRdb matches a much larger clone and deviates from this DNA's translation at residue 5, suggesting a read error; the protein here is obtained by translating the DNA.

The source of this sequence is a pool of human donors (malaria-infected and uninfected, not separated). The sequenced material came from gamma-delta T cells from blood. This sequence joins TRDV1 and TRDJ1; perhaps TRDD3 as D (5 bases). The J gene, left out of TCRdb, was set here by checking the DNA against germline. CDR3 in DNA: TGTGCTCTTCCTCGAATTCGGCCTCGTAGTCTGGGATACACCGATAAACTCATCTTT. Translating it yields CALPRIRPRSLGYTDKLIF.